This TCR beta chain emerged from a study of blood T cell repertoires in COVID-19. Study-wide background: There were acute and convalescent COVID-19 samples, and they came from the United States, Italy and Spain.

Participant-reported clinical history was the basis for cohort assignment. Germline lookup yields CDR1 MNHEY and CDR2 SMNVEV (reference sequence). The CDR3 spans 12 residues. V lost 5 bases and J lost 7, with 12 bases in between. Clones were read by immunoSEQ multiplex PCR, and TCRdb kept only the in-frame ones, dropping some. This table has hundreds of thousands of clones, more than 85% appearing once. V is TRBV27 and J is TRBJ2-7; D perhaps matches TRBD2 (5 bases). The sequence was obtained from a woman between 50 and 59 years old who had recovered from COVID-19. The specimen was PBMCs or T cells enriched from blood (not recorded which). CDR3 coding DNA: TGTGCCAGCAGTACCGGGATTCGGGAGCAGTACTTC. It is translated as CASSTGIREQYF.